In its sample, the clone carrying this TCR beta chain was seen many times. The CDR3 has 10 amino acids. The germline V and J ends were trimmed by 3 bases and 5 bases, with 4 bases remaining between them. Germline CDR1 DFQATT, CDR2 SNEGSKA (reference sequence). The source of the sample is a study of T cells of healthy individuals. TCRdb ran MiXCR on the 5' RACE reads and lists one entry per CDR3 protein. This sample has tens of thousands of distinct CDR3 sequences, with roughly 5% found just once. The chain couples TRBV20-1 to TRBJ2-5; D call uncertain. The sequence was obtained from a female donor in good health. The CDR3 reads CSASSETQYF. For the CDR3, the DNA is TGCAGTGCTAGTTCCGAGACCCAGTACTTC.